This T cell receptor (beta chain) was sequenced for a study of CDR3 diversity in severe acne. This clonotype showed up many times. Each CDR3 protein gets one entry after TCRdb re-called the PCR reads with MiXCR. The sample includes 85,000 to 120,000 distinct CDR3 sequences, about half of them seen just once. The germline gives CDR1 LNHDA, CDR2 SQIVND (reference sequence). V was shortened by 5 bases and J by 0 bases, with 15 bases between the two germline ends. The length of the CDR3 is 16 residues. The gene calls are TRBV19 and TRBJ2-3; a weak D match, TRBD2 (5 bases). The sequence derives from a male donor with acne. The specimen sequenced was blood. CDR3 nucleotides: TGTGCCAGTAGTCCCCGGGTAGCGACAAGCACAGATACGCAGTATTTT. Amino acid sequence: CASSPRVATSTDTQYF.